These 24 T cell receptor beta chains originate from one sample sequenced in a study of cytomegalovirus exposure and HLA in healthy donors. PCR was performed using 60 Vbeta and 13 Jbeta primers. Sequencing was performed with immunoSEQ multiplex PCR; in TCRdb, only in-frame clones are kept and a portion is missing. Of nearly 65,000 clones listed, around 73% were seen once; the top ten hold around 5.4%. The source material was PBMCs. These receptors were collected from a man aged 45-65 years in good health and CMV-seronegative.

This clone was seen only a few times. The chain is built from TRBV2 and TRBJ2-7, with TRBD2 matching over 15 bases. Trimming took 3 bases from V and 1 from J; bases not matched to a gene: 7. CDR1 is SNHLY and CDR2 is FYNNEI in the germline V gene. This CDR3 has 18 residues. CDR3 amino acids: CASSEGGLAGGGSYEQYF. The CDR3 DNA reads TGTGCCAGCAGTGAGGGGGGACTAGCGGGGGGAGGTTCCTACGAGCAGTACTTC.

This clone appeared a single time. This CDR3 reads CASSPGTGGRHEQFF. CDR3 DNA: TGCGCCAGCAGCCCCGGGACAGGGGGACGCCATGAGCAGTTCTTC. V and J are TRBV5-1 and TRBJ2-1; 11 bases line up with TRBD1. Germline lookup yields CDR1 SGHRS and CDR2 YFSETQ. The CDR3 is made up of 15 amino acids. V was clipped by 4 bases and J by 8 bases; unmatched bases: 8. The variable domain in full, with the rest retrieved from reference TRBV5-1 and TRBJ2-1, is KAGVTQTPRYLIKTRGQQVTLSCSPISGHRSVSWYQQTPGQGLQFLFEYFSETQRNKGNFPGRFSGRQFSNSRSEMNVSTLELGDSALYLCASSPGTGGRHEQFFGPGTRLTVL.

Only a few counts were recorded for this clone. The chain employs TRBV4-1 and TRBJ1-1; D possibly corresponds to TRBD1 (5 bases). The CDR3 is 15 residues long. V lost 0 bases and J lost 7, with 15 bases in between. CDR1 and CDR2 (germline): MGHRA, YSYEKL. CDR3 amino acids: CASSQDEAGRGEAFF. The CDR3 bases are TGCGCCAGCAGCCAAGATGAGGCGGGGAGGGGTGAAGCTTTCTTT.

This chain links TRBV19 with TRBJ2-7; 7 bases map to TRBD1. The CDR3 consists of 14 residues. Germline V gene sequence: CDR1 LNHDA, CDR2 SQIVND (reference sequence). V trimming: 4 bases; J trimming: 2 bases; junction bases outside the gene matches: 5. Here the CDR3 DNA reads TGTGCCAGTAGTACACAGACAGGGCCCTACGAGCAGTACTTC. Protein sequence: CASSTQTGPYEQYF.

The chain recombines TRBV6-5 with TRBJ1-5, with D perhaps TRBD1 (6 bases). Trimming left V 6 bases short and J 6 bases short, with 18 bases between. There are 15 residues in the CDR3. CDR1 and CDR2 from the germline V gene are MNHEY and SVGAGI. The CDR3 is CASSSLGQTGQPQHF. The CDR3 DNA sequence: TGTGCCAGCAGCTCCCTCGGGCAGACAGGTCAGCCCCAGCATTTT.

This chain joins TRBV14 and TRBJ2-7; 7 nucleotides agree with TRBD1. Trimming removed 4 bases from V and 5 bases from J; junction bases left unmatched: 17. Germline lookup yields CDR1 SGHDN and CDR2 FVKESK. The CDR3 extends over 17 amino acids. The CDR3 sequence: CASSRGVDRVVPHEQYF. The CDR3 nucleotides are TGTGCCAGCAGCCGCGGCGTAGACAGGGTGGTTCCCCACGAGCAGTACTTC.

This clone was recorded only once. The J gene is TRBJ2-1, the V gene TRBV7-2; D might be TRBD2 (5 bases). The CDR3 is 13 amino acids. The germline CDR1 and CDR2 sequences are SGHTA and FQGNSA. V was trimmed by 5 bases and J by 6 bases, leaving 11 bases between them. The CDR3 DNA follows: TGTGCCAGCAGCCGCTGGACTGCCAATGAGCAGTTCTTC. As protein: CASSRWTANEQFF.

The V call is TRBV27, the J call TRBJ1-2, with TRBD1 matching 7 bases. The CDR3 consists of 12 residues. Trimming removed 5 bases from V and 11 bases from J; junction bases left unmatched: 8. Germline CDR1 MNHEY, CDR2 SMNVEV (reference sequence). CDR3: CASSKYRGRYTF. CDR3 nucleotide sequence: TGTGCCAGCAGTAAATACAGGGGAAGGTACACCTTC.

The chain employs TRBV6-1 and TRBJ2-7; TRBD1 agrees at 7 bases. The germline gives CDR1 MNHNS, CDR2 SASEGT. CDR3 length equals 15 residues. After removal of 1 base from V and 3 bases from J, the junction contained 6 bases not matched to a gene. DNA for the CDR3: TGTGCCAGCAGTGAAGTGGAAGGGGGCGGCTACGAGCAGTACTTC. Protein: CASSEVEGGGYEQYF.

Only one count was recorded for this clone. The V and J genes are TRBV30 and TRBJ1-2, with 8 positions matching TRBD1. Germline CDR1 reads GTSNPN; CDR2 reads SVGIG (reference sequence). The CDR3 spans 14 residues. With 4 bases clipped from V and 7 bases from J, the junction kept 11 bases outside the gene matches. CDR3 sequence: CAWKWTGWRGGYTF. The CDR3 nucleotides are TGTGCCTGGAAGTGGACAGGGTGGAGAGGTGGCTACACCTTC. The entire variable domain, with the rest obtained from reference TRBV30 and TRBJ1-2, is as follows: SQTIHQWPATLVQPVGSPLSLECTVEGTSNPNLYWYRQAAGRGLQLLFYSVGIGQISSEVPQNLSASRPQDRQFILSSKKLLLSDSGFYLCAWKWTGWRGGYTFGSGTRLTVV.

The chain has TRBV6-5 and TRBJ2-5, with D hard to call. CDR1 is MNHEY and CDR2 is SVGAGI in the germline V gene. The CDR3 contains 15 residues. V lost 7 bases to trimming and J lost 0 bases, with 15 bases between them. In nucleotides, the CDR3 is TGTGCCAGCAACGAACTTCCTAGGTACCAAGAGACCCAGTACTTC. This gives the protein CASNELPRYQETQYF.

The rearrangement uses TRBV6-1 and TRBJ2-2, with D uncertain. The germline V gene encodes CDR1 MNHNS and CDR2 SASEGT. This CDR3 region has 13 residues. The ends were cut back, 1 base at V and 7 bases at J, with 7 bases in the middle. This CDR3 is CASSEVGFGELFF. CDR3 nucleotide sequence: TGTGCCAGCAGTGAAGTCGGGTTCGGGGAGCTGTTTTTT.

The gene calls are TRBV5-4 and TRBJ2-6; 9 nucleotides align to TRBD1. The CDR3 has 19 amino acids. With 0 bases clipped from V and 1 base from J, the junction kept 8 bases outside the gene matches. Germline lookup yields CDR1 SGHNT and CDR2 YYREEE (reference sequence). The CDR3 protein is CASSLVGRTGASGANVLTF. DNA of the CDR3: TGTGCCAGCAGCTTGGTGGGTAGGACAGGGGCTTCTGGGGCCAACGTCCTGACTTTC. The variable domain in full, completed from reference TRBV5-4 and TRBJ2-6, reads ETGVTQSPTHLIKTRGQQVTLRCSSQSGHNTVSWYQQALGQGPQFIFQYYREEENGRGNFPPRFSGLQFPNYSSELNVNALELDDSALYLCASSLVGRTGASGANVLTFGAGSRLTVL.

The chain is built from TRBV2 and TRBJ2-5; 9 bases align to TRBD2. Germline CDR1 is SNHLY and CDR2 is FYNNEI. The CDR3 covers 16 residues. The trim removed 4 bases at V and 2 bases at J, leaving 8 bases unmatched. The CDR3 bases are TGTGCCAGCAGTGGGGGCTTAGCGGGGGATCAAGAGACCCAGTACTTC. Translating gives CASSGGLAGDQETQYF. Drawing the rest from reference TRBV2 and TRBJ2-5, the complete variable domain is EPEVTQTPSHQVTQMGQEVILRCVPISNHLYFYWYRQILGQKVEFLVSFYNNEISEKSEIFDDQFSVERPDGSNFTLKIRSTKLEDSAMYFCASSGGLAGDQETQYFGPGTRLLVL.

The chain carries TRBV6-5 and TRBJ1-4; possible D gene TRBD1, 6 bases. The CDR3 is made up of 15 amino acids. V lost 5 bases to trimming and J lost 3 bases, with 13 bases between them. The V gene's germline CDR1 is MNHEY and CDR2 SVGAGI. The CDR3 nucleotides read TGTGCCAGCAGTCGATACAGGGTCCCTAATGAAAAACTGTTTTTT. Amino acids: CASSRYRVPNEKLFF.

The table lists this clone with a few counts. This chain links TRBV19 with TRBJ1-2, with D perhaps matching TRBD1 (5 bases). The V and J ends lost 7 bases and 3 bases respectively, with 18 bases between them. Per the germline V gene, CDR1 is LNHDA and CDR2 is SQIVND (reference sequence). This CDR3 has 15 amino acids. CDR3 residues: CASTPGGAEDYGYTF. DNA of the CDR3: TGTGCCAGTACCCCCGGCGGGGCGGAAGACTATGGCTACACCTTC.

As regards this clone: The junction differs from germline at one of its ends, possibly a read error. The chain carries TRBV7-9 and TRBJ2-7, with 7 bases matching TRBD1. This CDR3 spans 13 amino acids. The V gene's germline CDR1 is SEHNR and CDR2 FQNEAQ (reference sequence). CDR3 coding DNA: TGTTCCAGCACCTCCGGGACAGCCTACGAGCAGTACTTC. It encodes CSSTSGTAYEQYF.

Notes on this clone: Sequence at one end of the junction differs from germline and may be a read error. V usage is TRBV2 and J usage is TRBJ1-2; D is unresolved. Germline V lookup: CDR1 SNHLY, CDR2 FYNNEI. The CDR3 is 11 residues long. In DNA, the CDR3 is TGTGCCAGCAGTGAAGACTATGACCGGTGCTTC. Translated: CASSEDYDRCF.

This chain uses TRBV6-6 with TRBJ2-3; D gene uncertain. In germline, CDR1 is MNHNY, CDR2 SVGAGI (reference sequence). CDR3 size: 14 residues. The V end was cut by 4 bases, the J end by 0 bases, with 8 bases between. For the CDR3, the DNA is TGTGCCAGCAGTTCTCTCGCGAGCACAGATACGCAGTATTTT. Amino acids: CASSSLASTDTQYF.

The chain joins TRBV2 to TRBJ1-4; 8 bases are a match to TRBD1. Germline V lookup: CDR1 SNHLY, CDR2 FYNNEI. The CDR3 totals 13 residues. Trimming removed 5 bases from V and 8 bases from J; junction bases left unmatched: 4. The CDR3 DNA is TGTGCCAGCAGTAGGACAGGGCGGGAAAAACTGTTTTTT. Translated: CASSRTGREKLFF.

The rearrangement joins TRBV7-8 to TRBJ2-7; tentatively, D is TRBD1 (6 bases). In germline, CDR1 is SGHVS, CDR2 FQNEAQ. The V end lost 5 bases, the J end lost 1 base, and 12 bases lay between the germline ends. This CDR3 has 14 amino acids. The CDR3 DNA follows: TGTGCCAGCAGCCCCTGGACAGAATCCTACGAGCAGTACTTC. Amino acids: CASSPWTESYEQYF.

This chain connects TRBV19 to TRBJ1-5; D unclear. The CDR3 has 14 residues. Germline V CDR1 and CDR2: LNHDA, SQIVND (reference sequence). With 4 bases removed from V and 9 bases from J, the gap between germline ends came to 16 bases. In nucleotides, the CDR3 is TGTGCCAGTAGTAGAGACCCTTCGGTCCTGCCCCAGCATTTT. It specifies CASSRDPSVLPQHF.

The rearrangement joins TRBV9 to TRBJ2-1; possibly TRBD2 for D (7 bases). Germline V lookup: CDR1 SGDLS, CDR2 YYNGEE. The CDR3 is made up of 16 amino acids. V was pared by 2 bases and J by 6 bases, with 18 bases between. The CDR3 DNA reads TGTGCCAGCAGCGTCAAGGGGGGGGGCCGGCTCAATGAGCAGTTCTTC. Encoded protein: CASSVKGGGRLNEQFF.

J is TRBJ1-2 and V is TRBV5-1; 7 bases map to TRBD1. The CDR3 loop spans 15 amino acids. In germline, CDR1 is SGHRS, CDR2 YFSETQ. With V trimmed by 5 bases and J by 6 bases, 13 bases remained unmatched. CDR3 in amino acids: CASSNPLSRGDGYTF. The CDR3, as DNA: TGCGCCAGCAGTAACCCTCTTTCCAGGGGGGATGGCTACACCTTC.